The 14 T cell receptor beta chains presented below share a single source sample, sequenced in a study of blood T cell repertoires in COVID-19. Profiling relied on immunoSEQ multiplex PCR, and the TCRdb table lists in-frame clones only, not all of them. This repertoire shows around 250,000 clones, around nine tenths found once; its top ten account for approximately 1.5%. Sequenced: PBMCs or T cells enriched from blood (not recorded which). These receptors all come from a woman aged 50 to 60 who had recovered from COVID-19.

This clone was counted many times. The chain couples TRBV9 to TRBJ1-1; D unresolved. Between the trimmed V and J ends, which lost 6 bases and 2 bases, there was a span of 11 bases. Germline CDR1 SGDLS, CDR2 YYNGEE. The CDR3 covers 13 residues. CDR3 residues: CASTFGCNTEAFF. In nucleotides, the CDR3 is TGTGCCAGCACCTTCGGTTGCAACACTGAAGCTTTCTTT. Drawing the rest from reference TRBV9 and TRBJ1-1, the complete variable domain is DSGVTQTPKHLITATGQRVTLRCSPRSGDLSVYWYQQSLDQGLQFLIQYYNGEERAKGNILERFSAQQFPDLHSELNLSSLELGDSALYFCASTFGCNTEAFFGQGTRLTVV.

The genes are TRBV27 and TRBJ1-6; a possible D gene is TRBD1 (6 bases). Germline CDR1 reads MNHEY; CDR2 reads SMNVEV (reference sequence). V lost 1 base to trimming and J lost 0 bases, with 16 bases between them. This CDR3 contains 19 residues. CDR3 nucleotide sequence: TGTGCCAGCAGTTTATATACATCGGGGGGCTTCTCCTATAATTCACCCCTCCACTTT. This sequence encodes CASSLYTSGGFSYNSPLHF.

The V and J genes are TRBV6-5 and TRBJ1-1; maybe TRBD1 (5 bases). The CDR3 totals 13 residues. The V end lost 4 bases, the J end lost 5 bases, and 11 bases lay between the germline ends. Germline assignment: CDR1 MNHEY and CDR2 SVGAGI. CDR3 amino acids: CASSFGGSTEAFF. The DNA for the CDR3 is TGTGCCAGCAGTTTTGGGGGGAGTACTGAAGCTTTCTTT.

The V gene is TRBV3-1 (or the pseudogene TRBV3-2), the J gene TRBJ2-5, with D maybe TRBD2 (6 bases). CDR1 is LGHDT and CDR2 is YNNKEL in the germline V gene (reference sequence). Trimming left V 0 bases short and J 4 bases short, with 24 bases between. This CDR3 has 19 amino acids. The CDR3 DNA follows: TGTGCCAGCAGCCAAGATTATATGGGGGAGGCCCACCCAATAGAGACCCAGTACTTC. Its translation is CASSQDYMGEAHPIETQYF.

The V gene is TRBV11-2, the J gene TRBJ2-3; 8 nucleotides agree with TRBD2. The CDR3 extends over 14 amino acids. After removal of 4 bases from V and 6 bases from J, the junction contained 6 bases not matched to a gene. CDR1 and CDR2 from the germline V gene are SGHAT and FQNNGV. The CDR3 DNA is TGTGCCAGCAGCTCGGGGACTAGTTCGGATACGCAGTATTTT. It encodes CASSSGTSSDTQYF.

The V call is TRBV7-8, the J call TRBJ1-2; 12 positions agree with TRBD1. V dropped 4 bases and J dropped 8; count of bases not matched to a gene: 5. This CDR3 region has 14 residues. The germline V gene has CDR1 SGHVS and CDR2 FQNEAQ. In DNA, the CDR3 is TGTGCCAGCAGCTCGGGGACAGGGGGCGTCGGCTACACCTTC. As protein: CASSSGTGGVGYTF.

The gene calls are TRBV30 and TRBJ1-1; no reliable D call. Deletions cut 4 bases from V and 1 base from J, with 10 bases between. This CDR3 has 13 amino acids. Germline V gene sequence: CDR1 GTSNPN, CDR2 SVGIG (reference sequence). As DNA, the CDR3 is TGTGCCTGGAAGATAAAGCCGAACACTGAAGCTTTCTTT. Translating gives CAWKIKPNTEAFF.

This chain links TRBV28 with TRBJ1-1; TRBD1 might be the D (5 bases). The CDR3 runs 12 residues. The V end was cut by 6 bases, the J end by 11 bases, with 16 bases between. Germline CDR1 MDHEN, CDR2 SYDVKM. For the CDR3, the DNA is TGTGCCAGCAGGCAACAGGTTGAGCGTGCTTTCTTT. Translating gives CASRQQVERAFF.

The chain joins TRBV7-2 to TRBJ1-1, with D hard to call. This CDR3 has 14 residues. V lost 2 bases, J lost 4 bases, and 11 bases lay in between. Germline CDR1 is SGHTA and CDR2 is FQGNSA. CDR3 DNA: TGTGCCAGCAGCTTATTCCAGGATAGCACTGAAGCTTTCTTT. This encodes CASSLFQDSTEAFF.

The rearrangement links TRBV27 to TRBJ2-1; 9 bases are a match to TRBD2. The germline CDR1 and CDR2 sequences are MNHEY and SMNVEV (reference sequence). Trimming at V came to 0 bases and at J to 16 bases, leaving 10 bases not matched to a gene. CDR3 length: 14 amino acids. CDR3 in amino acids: CASSLSASGAPPFF. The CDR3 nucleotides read TGTGCCAGCAGTTTATCCGCTAGCGGGGCCCCTCCTTTCTTC.

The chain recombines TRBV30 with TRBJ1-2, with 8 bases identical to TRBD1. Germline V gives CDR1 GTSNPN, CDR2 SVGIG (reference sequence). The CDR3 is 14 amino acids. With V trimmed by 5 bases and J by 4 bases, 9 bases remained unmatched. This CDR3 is CAWSRDRGGYGYTF. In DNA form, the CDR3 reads TGTGCCTGGTCCCGTGACAGGGGAGGCTATGGCTACACCTTC.

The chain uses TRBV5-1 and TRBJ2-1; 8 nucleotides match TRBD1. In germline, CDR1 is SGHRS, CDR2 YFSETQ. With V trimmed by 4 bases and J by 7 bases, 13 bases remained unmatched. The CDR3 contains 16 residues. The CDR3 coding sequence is TGCGCCAGCAGCGACTATGGGACAGGAGGGAGGAATGAGCAGTTCTTC. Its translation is CASSDYGTGGRNEQFF.

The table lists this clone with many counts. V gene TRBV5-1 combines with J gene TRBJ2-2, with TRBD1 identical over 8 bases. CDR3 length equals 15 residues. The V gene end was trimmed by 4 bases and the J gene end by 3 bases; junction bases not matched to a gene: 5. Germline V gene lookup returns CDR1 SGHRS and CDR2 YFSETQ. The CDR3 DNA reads TGCGCCAGCAGCAGAAACAGGGGGTACACCGGGGAGCTGTTTTTT. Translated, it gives CASSRNRGYTGELFF.

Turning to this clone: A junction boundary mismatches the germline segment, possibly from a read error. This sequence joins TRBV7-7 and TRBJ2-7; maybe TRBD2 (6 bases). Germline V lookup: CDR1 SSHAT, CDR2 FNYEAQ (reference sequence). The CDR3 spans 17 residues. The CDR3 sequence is CASSLERLPGRTYEQYF. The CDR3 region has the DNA TGTGCTAGCAGCTTAGAAAGGTTGCCAGGGAGGACCTACGAGCAGTACTTC.